The TCR beta chain described here comes from a study of T cell changes during pregnancy in multiple sclerosis (dated by TCRdb to the late 2010s). A note on the overall study: In women with multiple sclerosis, the researchers looked at how the T cell repertoire shifted as pregnancy progressed.

Trimming takes 1 base from V and 0 bases from J, and the germline ends sit 16 bases apart. The germline V gene sets CDR1 to MNHNS and CDR2 to SASEGT. The cysteine opens and the phenylalanine closes a CDR3 of 17 amino acids. Just CDR3 DNA is preserved here, 51 bases in frame from base 1. Receptor libraries were prepared by the immunoSEQ multiplex PCR assay. Imported from immuneACCESS, the table was reduced by TCRdb to in-frame sequences with V and J called. These copies leave out some clones; in studies compared against another copy, an unresolved V gene accounts for under half, and the cause of the remainder is not known. Here the sample has some 93,000 clones; almost 95% occur a single time. The ten most abundant clones make up around 2% of the sample. This clone was seen only a few times. Its antigen target is currently unknown. Per-base quality was not reported, and no clone a single base away is much larger than it.

The sequence was collected from a female donor with multiple sclerosis, enrolled in a pregnancy study. The chain is assembled from TRBV6-1 and TRBJ2-7; TRBD1 is possibly the D segment (6 matching bases). The sample here was peripheral blood, taken after pregnancy. Read as DNA, the sequence is TGTGCCAGCAGTGAAGGGATCGGACAGCATCACTCCTACGAGCAGTACTTC. Translated, it reads CASSEGIGQHHSYEQYF.